The following is a T cell receptor (beta chain) sequence with its context. Its antigen is currently unknown. Trimming pared 3 bases from V and 8 bases from J, leaving 17 bases between. The CDR3 has 15 residues. Germline V CDR1 and CDR2: MDHEN, SYDVKM. The sample is drawn from a study of shared clonotypes between healthy human individuals. Broader study findings: Only a few donors were included, so the genetic and exposure-history diversity represented was limited. Clonotypes that were shared across a handful of donors made up 4% to 6% of naive CD4 clonotypes.

TCRdb's copy holds only in-frame clones and misses some; the assay was immunoSEQ multiplex PCR. The sample shows roughly 2,000,000 clones, around 96% of them seen only once. Naive CD8 cells comprised CD45RO-negative, CCR7-positively selected cells, excluding terminally differentiated effector memory CD45RA+ cells. The sequence derives from a man aged 18 to 30 in good health. The source material was naive CD8+ T cells sorted from blood. The rearrangement links TRBV28 to TRBJ2-1; tentatively, D is TRBD1 or TRBD2 (5 bases each). The CDR3 spells CASSFGASWNDEQFF. For the CDR3, the DNA is TGTGCCAGCAGTTTTGGGGCTAGCTGGAACGATGAGCAGTTCTTC.